This TCR beta chain was observed in a study of T-cell memory formation after mild COVID-19. The study's findings and limits: Clones that contracted from day 15 to 85 had balanced CD4/CD8; later expanders were CD4+ biased.

Turning to this clonotype: The antigen is not known.

TCRdb ran MiXCR on the 5' RACE reads and lists one entry per CDR3 protein. In the table there are 580,000 or so distinct CDR3 sequences, around 15% of which are singletons. Trimming removed 1 base from V and 0 bases from J, with 10 bases in between. Germline V CDR1 and CDR2: MNHEY, SVGEGT. The CDR3 runs to 16 residues. The genes are TRBV6-2 or TRBV6-3 and TRBJ1-5; the D is unclear. The origin of this receptor is an adult woman who had mild COVID-19 (a few samples of this study predate the infection). Cell type and time point are not known. The sample comprised PBMCs or a T cell subset sorted from them (not recorded which). The CDR3 loop reads CASSYLMYHSNQPQHF. The CDR3 DNA follows: TGTGCCAGCAGTTACTTGATGTATCATAGCAATCAGCCCCAGCATTTT.